This note documents a single T cell receptor beta chain sequence. This entry belongs to a study of blood T cell repertoires in COVID-19. Overall study: PBMCs, B-cell-depleted T cells, or T cells provided the cDNA or gDNA that made up the material.

Per the study methods: The authors estimated nucleated cell counts from reference gene primer amplification. The repertoire was sequenced with immunoSEQ multiplex PCR; TCRdb's copy has only in-frame clones and lacks some. The V and J calls and clone size come from that table; D and trimming were worked out from the DNA. Of tens of thousands of clones listed, 80% to 85% were seen once; the top ten hold roughly 12%. With 2 bases removed from V and 0 bases from J, the gap between germline ends came to 14 bases. CDR3 length equals 17 residues. Germline assignment: CDR1 MGHDK and CDR2 SYGVNS. The clonotype was recovered from a human donor in a cohort sampled during active COVID-19. V and J are TRBV25-1 and TRBJ2-4, with D tentatively TRBD1 (5 bases). What was sequenced was peripheral blood. This CDR3 reads CASSEPQGGGAKNIQYF. The CDR3 coding sequence is TGTGCCAGCAGTGAACCTCAGGGTGGTGGAGCCAAAAACATTCAGTACTTC.